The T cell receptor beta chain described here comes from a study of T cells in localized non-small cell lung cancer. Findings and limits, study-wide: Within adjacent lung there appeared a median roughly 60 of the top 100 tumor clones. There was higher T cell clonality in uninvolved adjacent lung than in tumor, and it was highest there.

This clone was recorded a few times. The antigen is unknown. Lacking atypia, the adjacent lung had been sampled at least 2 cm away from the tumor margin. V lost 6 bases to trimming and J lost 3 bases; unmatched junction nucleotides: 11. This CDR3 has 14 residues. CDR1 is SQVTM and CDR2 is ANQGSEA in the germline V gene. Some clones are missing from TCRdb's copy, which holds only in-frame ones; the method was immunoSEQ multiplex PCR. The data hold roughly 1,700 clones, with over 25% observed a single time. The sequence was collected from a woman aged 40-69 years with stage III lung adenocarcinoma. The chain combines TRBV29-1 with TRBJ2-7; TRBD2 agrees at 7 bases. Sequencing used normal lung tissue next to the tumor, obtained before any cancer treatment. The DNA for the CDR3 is TGCAGCGTGGGACTATCGCTGGGCCTCTACGAGCAGTACTTC. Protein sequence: CSVGLSLGLYEQYF.